The next 26 T cell receptor beta chains were all read from a single sample in a study of blood T cell repertoires in COVID-19. Some clones are missing from TCRdb's copy, which holds only in-frame ones; the method was immunoSEQ multiplex PCR. The sample has 70,000 to 90,000 clones, 82% seen once. The specimen sequenced was peripheral blood. These TCRs come from an elderly woman with acute or convalescent COVID-19.

Points on this clone: This same CDR3 is encoded by further DNA sequences in the sample. The chain couples TRBV5-1 to TRBJ1-4; 9 bases are a match to TRBD1. The CDR3 sequence is 14 residues long. With 0 bases clipped from V and 7 bases from J, the junction kept 1 base outside the gene matches. Germline V lookup: CDR1 SGHRS, CDR2 YFSETQ. The CDR3 sequence is CASSLGQGGEKLFF. As DNA, the CDR3 is TGCGCCAGCAGCTTGGGACAGGGGGGTGAAAAACTGTTTTTT.

The chain recombines TRBV2 with TRBJ2-3; TRBD2 aligns across 9 bases. The CDR3 has 14 residues. V shed 1 base and J 4 bases; nucleotides not matched to a gene: 0. Per the germline V gene, CDR1 is SNHLY and CDR2 is FYNNEI. This chain's CDR3 is CASSEGGRADTQYF. The CDR3 DNA reads as TGTGCCAGCAGTGAAGGCGGGAGGGCAGATACGCAGTATTTT.

This rearrangement joins TRBV5-4 to TRBJ2-1; tentative D call: TRBD2 (6 bases). The CDR3 is made up of 14 amino acids. From germline, CDR1 is SGHNT and CDR2 YYREEE (reference sequence). V was cut by 0 bases and J by 9 bases, with 13 bases left in between. The CDR3 nucleotides read TGTGCCAGCAGCTTGGAAGTAGCGGCTTCTGAGCAGTTCTTC. The encoded protein is CASSLEVAASEQFF. Full variable domain (rest looked up from reference TRBV5-4 and TRBJ2-1): ETGVTQSPTHLIKTRGQQVTLRCSSQSGHNTVSWYQQALGQGPQFIFQYYREEENGRGNFPPRFSGLQFPNYSSELNVNALELDDSALYLCASSLEVAASEQFFGPGTRLTVL.

This chain uses TRBV5-1 with TRBJ2-1, with D hard to call. Germline CDR1 and CDR2: SGHRS and YFSETQ. The CDR3 runs to 14 residues. V was shortened by 6 bases and J by 4 bases, with 14 bases between the two germline ends. CDR3 in amino acids: CASNDNTPYNEQFF. Here the CDR3 DNA reads TGCGCCAGCAACGACAATACCCCTTACAATGAGCAGTTCTTC.

The V gene is TRBV27, the J gene TRBJ2-3, with 9 bases aligning to TRBD2. The V gene end was trimmed by 2 bases and the J gene end by 5 bases; junction bases not matched to a gene: 14. The CDR3 has 18 amino acids. The germline V gene encodes CDR1 MNHEY and CDR2 SMNVEV (reference sequence). For the CDR3, the DNA is TGTGCCAGCAGTTTAACGGTGAGCAGCGGGAGGAAGGTAGATACGCAGTATTTT. This sequence encodes CASSLTVSSGRKVDTQYF.

V is TRBV10-3 and J is TRBJ2-2, with 7 positions matching TRBD1. In germline, CDR1 is ENHRY, CDR2 SYGVKD. The CDR3 totals 13 residues. V lost 11 bases to trimming and J lost 0 bases; unmatched junction nucleotides: 3. This chain's CDR3 is CASGQTNTGELFF. CDR3 nucleotides: TGTGCCTCGGGACAGACGAACACCGGGGAGCTGTTTTTT.

Only a few counts were recorded for this clone. The CDR3 sequence: CASSIGQATDTQYF. Here the CDR3 DNA reads TGTGCCAGTAGTATTGGCCAGGCCACAGATACGCAGTATTTT. This rearrangement joins TRBV19 to TRBJ2-3, with unresolved D. V was clipped by 3 bases and J by 2 bases, with 9 bases between them. This CDR3 has 14 residues. Germline V gene data show CDR1 as LNHDA and CDR2 as SQIVND (reference sequence).

The chain employs TRBV6-5 and TRBJ1-2, with D unclear. In germline, CDR1 is MNHEY, CDR2 SVGAGI. CDR3 length: 15 residues. Deletions cut 0 bases from V and 4 bases from J, with 12 bases between. The CDR3 sequence: CASSYSIGPGYGYTF. The DNA for the CDR3 is TGTGCCAGCAGTTACTCGATAGGTCCAGGCTATGGCTACACCTTC.

The V and J genes are TRBV6-5 and TRBJ1-5; 7 nucleotides line up with TRBD1. Trimming at V came to 7 bases and at J to 0 bases, leaving 6 bases not matched to a gene. This CDR3 is built from 15 residues. Looked up from germline, CDR1 is MNHEY and CDR2 is SVGAGI. The CDR3 protein is CASIEGALSNQPQHF. Here the CDR3 DNA reads TGTGCCAGCATCGAGGGGGCACTTAGCAATCAGCCCCAGCATTTT.

This chain joins TRBV4-1 and TRBJ1-5, with D unclear. V was trimmed by 4 bases and J by 4 bases, leaving 20 bases between them. The CDR3 totals 17 residues. CDR1 and CDR2 (germline): MGHRA, YSYEKL. CDR3 amino acids: CASSLGAGEGVNQPQHF. CDR3 sequence (DNA): TGCGCCAGCAGCCTAGGTGCAGGCGAGGGAGTTAATCAGCCCCAGCATTTT.

Many counts were recorded for this clone. V is TRBV15 and J is TRBJ2-1; 8 positions agree with TRBD2. Germline lookup yields CDR1 LNHNV and CDR2 YYDKDF (reference sequence). The CDR3 has 14 amino acids. Trimming removed 4 bases from V and 9 bases from J; junction bases left unmatched: 8. CDR3 sequence (DNA): TGTGCCACCAGCAAAAGCGGGGGCCCGGCTGAGCAGTTCTTC. Its protein is CATSKSGGPAEQFF.

In its sample, this clone was seen a few times. The chain recombines TRBV10-2 with TRBJ2-2; tentative D call: TRBD2 (7 bases). Germline V gene sequence: CDR1 WSHSY, CDR2 SAAADI. Trimming took 8 bases from V and 5 from J, leaving 18 bases between them. The CDR3 has 15 amino acids. The chain's CDR3 is CASGRGSLATGELFF. CDR3 nucleotide sequence: TGCGCCAGCGGGAGGGGGTCCCTGGCGACCGGGGAGCTGTTTTTT.

The chain has TRBV19 and TRBJ1-5; the match to TRBD1 covers 8 bases. The CDR3 extends over 15 amino acids. Unmatched junction bases numbered 6, after V lost 5 bases and J lost 3 bases. CDR1 and CDR2 from the germline V gene are LNHDA and SQIVND (reference sequence). In DNA, the CDR3 is TGTGCCAGTAGTCCGGGACAGGTGACCAATCAGCCCCAGCATTTT. It encodes CASSPGQVTNQPQHF.

The V and J genes are TRBV5-1 and TRBJ1-5; maybe TRBD1 (6 bases). The CDR3 spans 16 residues. CDR1 is SGHRS, CDR2 YFSETQ, per germline. Deletions cut 0 bases from V and 2 bases from J, with 12 bases between. The CDR3 spells CASSLGDTRGNQPQHF. CDR3 nucleotide sequence: TGCGCCAGCAGCTTGGGGGACACCCGTGGCAATCAGCCCCAGCATTTT. Full variable domain (outside the CDR3, taken from reference TRBV5-1 and TRBJ1-5): KAGVTQTPRYLIKTRGQQVTLSCSPISGHRSVSWYQQTPGQGLQFLFEYFSETQRNKGNFPGRFSGRQFSNSRSEMNVSTLELGDSALYLCASSLGDTRGNQPQHFGDGTRLSIL.

The chain is built from TRBV5-1 and TRBJ2-5; TRBD2 is a possible D gene (5 bases). The germline V gene has CDR1 SGHRS and CDR2 YFSETQ. The V and J ends lost 1 base and 2 bases respectively, with 9 bases between them. CDR3 length: 14 residues. Here the CDR3 reads CASSLPRDQETQYF. The DNA for the CDR3 is TGCGCCAGCAGCTTGCCGAGGGATCAAGAGACCCAGTACTTC. The full variable domain, rest sourced from reference TRBV5-1 and TRBJ2-5, is KAGVTQTPRYLIKTRGQQVTLSCSPISGHRSVSWYQQTPGQGLQFLFEYFSETQRNKGNFPGRFSGRQFSNSRSEMNVSTLELGDSALYLCASSLPRDQETQYFGPGTRLLVL.

The chain combines TRBV28 with TRBJ2-3; D is possibly TRBD1 (5 bases). V was shortened by 3 bases and J by 5 bases, with 15 bases between the two germline ends. Germline V lookup: CDR1 MDHEN, CDR2 SYDVKM. The CDR3 sequence is 15 residues long. CDR3 in amino acids: CASSFNQGRVDTQYF. CDR3 DNA: TGTGCCAGCAGTTTTAATCAGGGCAGGGTAGATACGCAGTATTTT.

V gene TRBV3-1 (or the pseudogene TRBV3-2) combines with J gene TRBJ2-7, with TRBD1 as a possible D gene (5 bases). The CDR3 has 15 amino acids. The germline V and J ends were trimmed by 1 base and 3 bases, with 13 bases remaining between them. Germline CDR1 reads LGHDT; CDR2 reads YNNKEL (reference sequence). CDR3 protein: CASSQGNTGSYEQYF. CDR3 nucleotides: TGTGCCAGCAGCCAAGGGAATACAGGAAGCTACGAGCAGTACTTC.

This clone showed up just once. V is TRBV10-3 and J is TRBJ2-3; TRBD1 matches 12 bases. This CDR3 contains 15 residues. V shed 11 bases, J shed 4 bases, and the junction held 10 bases outside the gene matches. Per the germline V gene, CDR1 is ENHRY and CDR2 is SYGVKD. CDR3 loop: CAFSRGQGASDTQYF. The CDR3 nucleotides are TGTGCCTTCTCCCGGGGACAGGGGGCATCAGATACGCAGTATTTT.

The chain joins TRBV11-2 to TRBJ2-3, with 16 bases matching TRBD2. The germline V gene has CDR1 SGHAT and CDR2 FQNNGV. With V trimmed by 5 bases and J by 4 bases, 6 bases remained unmatched. The CDR3 sequence is 17 residues long. The CDR3 sequence is CASSPGTSGRAADTQYF. Written as DNA, the CDR3 is TGTGCCAGCAGCCCGGGGACTAGCGGGAGGGCCGCAGATACGCAGTATTTT.

This chain connects TRBV6-5 to TRBJ1-2; 8 bases are a match to TRBD1. Germline V lookup: CDR1 MNHEY, CDR2 SVGAGI. The J segment lost 5 bases and the V segment lost 6 bases, leaving 11 bases of the junction unmatched. The CDR3 covers 15 residues. As DNA, the CDR3 is TGTGCCAGCAGCCTATCCGGACAGGGTGGGTATGGCTACACCTTC. This codes for CASSLSGQGGYGYTF.

The chain combines TRBV18 with TRBJ1-5, with TRBD1 matching over 8 bases. The germline gives CDR1 KGHSH, CDR2 LQKENI. V gave up 4 bases and J gave up 5 bases; unmatched junction bases: 4. This CDR3 is 14 amino acids long. CDR3 DNA sequence: TGTGCCAGCTCACAAGGGACAGGCGATCAGCCCCAGCATTTT. The encoded protein is CASSQGTGDQPQHF. The full variable domain, with the rest looked up from reference TRBV18 and TRBJ1-5, is NAGVMQNPRHLVRRRGQEARLRCSPMKGHSHVYWYRQLPEEGLKFMVYLQKENIIDESGMPKERFSAEFPKEGPSILRIQQVVRGDSAAYFCASSQGTGDQPQHFGDGTRLSIL.

This chain connects TRBV3-1 (or the pseudogene TRBV3-2) to TRBJ1-1, with a weak D call TRBD1 (5 bases). The germline CDR1 and CDR2 sequences are LGHDT and YNNKEL (reference sequence). V lost 7 bases and J 4 bases, leaving 13 bases between the germline ends. CDR3 length equals 13 residues. The CDR3 here is CASTPGAPTEAFF. The CDR3 coding sequence is TGTGCCAGCACCCCTGGGGCCCCCACTGAAGCTTTCTTT.

This chain links TRBV7-7 with TRBJ2-7, with TRBD1 as a possible D gene (5 bases). Germline V gene lookup returns CDR1 SSHAT and CDR2 FNYEAQ (reference sequence). Trimming took 2 bases from V and 2 from J, leaving 13 bases between them. The length of the CDR3 is 15 residues. CDR3 nucleotide sequence: TGTGCCAGCAGCTTAAGGCAGGGTAGGACCTACGAGCAGTACTTC. This codes for CASSLRQGRTYEQYF.

This chain links TRBV4-1 with TRBJ1-5; no firm D call. V lost 0 bases and J lost 0, with 9 bases in between. The germline gives CDR1 MGHRA, CDR2 YSYEKL. CDR3 size: 16 residues. CDR3 loop: CASSQEGGSSNQPQHF. CDR3 coding DNA: TGCGCCAGCAGCCAAGAAGGAGGGAGTAGCAATCAGCCCCAGCATTTT.

The chain employs TRBV6-6 and TRBJ1-5; TRBD1 matches 10 bases. Trimming at V came to 6 bases and at J to 13 bases, leaving 15 bases not matched to a gene. CDR1 MNHNY and CDR2 SVGAGI come from the germline V gene (reference sequence). This CDR3 is 15 amino acids long. CDR3 nucleotide sequence: TGTGCCAGCAGCCCAGGGGCCGACAGGGGGCGAGGTCAGCATTTT. Amino acid sequence: CASSPGADRGRGQHF.

V and J are TRBV3-1 (or the pseudogene TRBV3-2) and TRBJ2-5; 8 bases map to TRBD2. The V and J ends lost 3 bases and 5 bases, in that order; junction bases with no gene match: 11. The germline V gene encodes CDR1 LGHDT and CDR2 YNNKEL (reference sequence). The CDR3 length is 16 residues. CDR3 sequence reads: CASSQPLAVGGETQYF. The CDR3 DNA follows: TGTGCCAGCAGCCAGCCACTAGCGGTGGGCGGGGAGACCCAGTACTTC.